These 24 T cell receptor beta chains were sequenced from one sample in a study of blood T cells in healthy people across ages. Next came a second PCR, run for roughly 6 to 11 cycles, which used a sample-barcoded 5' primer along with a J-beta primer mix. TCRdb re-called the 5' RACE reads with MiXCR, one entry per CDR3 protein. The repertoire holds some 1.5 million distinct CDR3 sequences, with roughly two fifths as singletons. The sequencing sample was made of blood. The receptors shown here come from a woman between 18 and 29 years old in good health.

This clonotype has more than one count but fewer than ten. CDR3 sequence: CASSLTSGWNEQFF. Here the CDR3 DNA reads TGTGCCAGCAGCTTAACTAGCGGTTGGAATGAGCAGTTCTTC. The V gene is TRBV7-9, the J gene TRBJ2-1, with 8 bases fitting TRBD2. This CDR3 has 14 amino acids. V lost 2 bases to trimming and J lost 7 bases; unmatched junction nucleotides: 4. Looked up from germline, CDR1 is SEHNR and CDR2 is FQNEAQ (reference sequence).

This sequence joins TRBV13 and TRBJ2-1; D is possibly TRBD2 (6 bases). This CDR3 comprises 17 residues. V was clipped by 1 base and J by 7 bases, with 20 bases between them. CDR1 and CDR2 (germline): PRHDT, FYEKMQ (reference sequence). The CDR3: CASSLDDLGGPKNEQFF. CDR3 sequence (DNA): TGTGCCAGCAGCTTAGACGATCTGGGAGGACCTAAGAATGAGCAGTTCTTC.

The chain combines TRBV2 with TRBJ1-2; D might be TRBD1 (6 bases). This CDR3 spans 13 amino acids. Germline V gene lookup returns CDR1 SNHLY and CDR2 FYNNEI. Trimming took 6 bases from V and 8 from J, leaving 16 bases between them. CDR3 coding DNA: TGTGCCAGCAGCGACCGGACAGTTTGGGGCTACACCTTC. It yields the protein CASSDRTVWGYTF.

In DNA, the CDR3 is TGTGCCAGCAGCGTGGGGGGCCTCGCCGGGACGCATGAAGCTTTCTTT. Residues: CASSVGGLAGTHEAFF. V usage is TRBV9 and J usage is TRBJ1-1, with D possibly matching TRBD1 (6 bases). The CDR3 is made up of 16 amino acids. Trimming left V 2 bases short and J 7 bases short, with 21 bases between. Germline CDR1 is SGDLS and CDR2 is YYNGEE.

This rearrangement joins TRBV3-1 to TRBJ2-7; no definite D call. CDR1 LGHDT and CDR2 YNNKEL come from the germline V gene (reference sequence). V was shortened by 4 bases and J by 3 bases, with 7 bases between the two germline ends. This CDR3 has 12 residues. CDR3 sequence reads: CASSRNIYEQYF. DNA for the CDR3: TGTGCCAGCAGCCGAAACATCTACGAGCAGTACTTC.

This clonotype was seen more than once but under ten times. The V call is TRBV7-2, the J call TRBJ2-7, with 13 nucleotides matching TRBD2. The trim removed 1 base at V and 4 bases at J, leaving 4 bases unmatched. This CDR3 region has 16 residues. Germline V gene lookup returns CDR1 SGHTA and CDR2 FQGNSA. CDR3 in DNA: TGTGCCAGCAGCTTAGGCGGGACTAGCGGGACATACGAGCAGTACTTC. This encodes CASSLGGTSGTYEQYF.

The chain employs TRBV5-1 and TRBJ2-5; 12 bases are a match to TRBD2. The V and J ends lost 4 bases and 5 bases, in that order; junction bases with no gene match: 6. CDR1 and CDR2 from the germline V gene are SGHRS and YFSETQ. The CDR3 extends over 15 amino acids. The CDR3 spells CASSIRLAGEETQYF. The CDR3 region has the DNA TGCGCCAGCAGCATCAGACTAGCGGGAGAGGAGACCCAGTACTTC.

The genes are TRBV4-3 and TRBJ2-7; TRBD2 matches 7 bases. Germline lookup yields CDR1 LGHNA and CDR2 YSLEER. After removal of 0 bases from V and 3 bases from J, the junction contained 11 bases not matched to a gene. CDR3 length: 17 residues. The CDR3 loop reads CASSQDGRGSSLYEQYF. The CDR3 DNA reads TGCGCCAGCAGCCAAGACGGGCGGGGGTCGTCGCTCTACGAGCAGTACTTC.

The CDR3 reads CASSQSRQDPYNEQFF. The CDR3 DNA follows: TGTGCCAGCAGCCAGAGTCGACAGGACCCTTACAATGAGCAGTTCTTC. The chain uses TRBV7-2 and TRBJ2-1; D perhaps matches TRBD1 (6 bases). The CDR3 extends over 16 amino acids. Germline V CDR1 and CDR2: SGHTA, FQGNSA. V lost 5 bases and J 4 bases, leaving 18 bases between the germline ends.

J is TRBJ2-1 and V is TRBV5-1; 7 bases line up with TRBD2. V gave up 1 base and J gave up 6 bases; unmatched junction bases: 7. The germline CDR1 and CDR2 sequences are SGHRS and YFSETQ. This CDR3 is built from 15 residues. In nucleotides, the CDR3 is TGCGCCAGCAGCTTGACCAGCGGGGAGACCAATGAGCAGTTCTTC. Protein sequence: CASSLTSGETNEQFF.

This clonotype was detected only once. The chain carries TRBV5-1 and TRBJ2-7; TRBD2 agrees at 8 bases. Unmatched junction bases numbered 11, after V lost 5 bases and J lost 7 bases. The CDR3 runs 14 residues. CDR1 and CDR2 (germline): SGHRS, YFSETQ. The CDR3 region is CASRNASGWNEQYF. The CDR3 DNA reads TGCGCCAGCAGAAATGCTAGCGGGTGGAATGAGCAGTACTTC.

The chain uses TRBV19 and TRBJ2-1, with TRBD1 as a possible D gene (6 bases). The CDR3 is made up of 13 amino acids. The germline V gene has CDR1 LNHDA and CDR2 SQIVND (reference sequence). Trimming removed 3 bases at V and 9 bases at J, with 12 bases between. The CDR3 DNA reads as TGTGCCAGTAGTATGGGGGCGAATACTGAGCAGTTCTTC. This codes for CASSMGANTEQFF.

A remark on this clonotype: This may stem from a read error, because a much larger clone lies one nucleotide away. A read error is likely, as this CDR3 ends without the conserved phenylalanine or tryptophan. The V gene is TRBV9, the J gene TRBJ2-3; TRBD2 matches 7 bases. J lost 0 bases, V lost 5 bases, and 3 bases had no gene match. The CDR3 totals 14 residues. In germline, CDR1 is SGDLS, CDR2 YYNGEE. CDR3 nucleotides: TGTGCCAGCAGATCTAGCGGAAGCACAGATACGCAGTATCTT. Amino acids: CASRSSGSTDTQYL.

CDR3: CSVEEGVGQAYNEQYF. CDR3 nucleotides: TGCAGCGTTGAAGAAGGAGTAGGACAGGCGTACAATGAGCAGTACTTC. The V and J genes are TRBV29-1 and TRBJ2-7; 7 bases fit TRBD1. V lost 0 bases and J lost 7; bases outside the gene matches: 15. The CDR3 runs 16 residues. Germline V gives CDR1 SQVTM, CDR2 ANQGSEA.

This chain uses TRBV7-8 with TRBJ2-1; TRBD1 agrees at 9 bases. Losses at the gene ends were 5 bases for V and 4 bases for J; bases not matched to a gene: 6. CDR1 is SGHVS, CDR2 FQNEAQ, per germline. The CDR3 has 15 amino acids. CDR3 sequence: CASSRGTGTYNEQFF. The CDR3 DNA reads TGTGCCAGCAGCAGAGGGACAGGGACATACAATGAGCAGTTCTTC. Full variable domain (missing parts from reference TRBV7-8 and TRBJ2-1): GAGVSQSPRYKVAKRGQDVALRCDPISGHVSLFWYQQALGQGPEFLTYFQNEAQLDKSGLPSDRFFAERPEGSVSTLKIQRTQQEDSAVYLCASSRGTGTYNEQFFGPGTRLTVL.

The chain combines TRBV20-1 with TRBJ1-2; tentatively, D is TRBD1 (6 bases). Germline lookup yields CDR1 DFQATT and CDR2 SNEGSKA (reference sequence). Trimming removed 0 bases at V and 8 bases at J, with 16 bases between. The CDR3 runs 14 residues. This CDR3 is CSARDTGGLGGYTF. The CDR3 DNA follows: TGCAGTGCTAGAGATACGGGGGGCTTAGGGGGCTACACCTTC.

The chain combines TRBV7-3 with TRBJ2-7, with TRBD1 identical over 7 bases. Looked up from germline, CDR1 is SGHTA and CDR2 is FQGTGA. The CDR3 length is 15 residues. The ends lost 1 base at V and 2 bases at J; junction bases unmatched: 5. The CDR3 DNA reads TGTGCCAGCAGCTTAAGATCAGGGGGTCCCTACGAGCAGTACTTC. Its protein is CASSLRSGGPYEQYF.

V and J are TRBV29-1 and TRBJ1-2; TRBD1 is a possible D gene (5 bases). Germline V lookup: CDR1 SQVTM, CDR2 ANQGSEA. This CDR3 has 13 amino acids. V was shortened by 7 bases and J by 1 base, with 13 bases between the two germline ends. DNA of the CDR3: TGCAGCGCTCAAAGCAGGGATAACTATGGCTACACCTTC. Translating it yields CSAQSRDNYGYTF.

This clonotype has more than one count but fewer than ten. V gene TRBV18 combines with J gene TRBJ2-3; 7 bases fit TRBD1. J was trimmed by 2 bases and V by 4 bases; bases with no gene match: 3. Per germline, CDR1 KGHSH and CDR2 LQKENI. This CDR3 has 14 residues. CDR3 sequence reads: CASSHGQVTDTQYF. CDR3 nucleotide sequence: TGTGCCAGCTCACATGGACAGGTCACAGATACGCAGTATTTT.

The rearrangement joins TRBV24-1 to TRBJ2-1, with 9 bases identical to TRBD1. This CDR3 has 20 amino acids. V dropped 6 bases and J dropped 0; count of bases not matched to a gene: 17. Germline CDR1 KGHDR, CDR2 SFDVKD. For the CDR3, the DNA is TGTGCCACCAGTCACAGTCCGGGACAGGGAGGAGCGCGCTCCTACAATGAGCAGTTCTTC. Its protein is CATSHSPGQGGARSYNEQFF.

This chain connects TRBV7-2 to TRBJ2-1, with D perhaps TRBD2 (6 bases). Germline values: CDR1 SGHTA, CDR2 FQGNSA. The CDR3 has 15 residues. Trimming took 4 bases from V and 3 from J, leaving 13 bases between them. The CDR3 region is CASSSTGLNYNEQFF. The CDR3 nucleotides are TGTGCCAGCAGCTCCACGGGACTGAACTACAATGAGCAGTTCTTC.

CDR3 DNA: TGCGCCAGCAGCCAAGATCCAGGGGTCACCGGGGAGCTGTTTTTT. Residues: CASSQDPGVTGELFF. The V call is TRBV4-1, the J call TRBJ2-2, with TRBD1 as a possible D gene (6 bases). Deletions cut 0 bases from V and 4 bases from J, with 9 bases between. This CDR3 spans 15 amino acids. CDR1 and CDR2 (germline): MGHRA, YSYEKL.

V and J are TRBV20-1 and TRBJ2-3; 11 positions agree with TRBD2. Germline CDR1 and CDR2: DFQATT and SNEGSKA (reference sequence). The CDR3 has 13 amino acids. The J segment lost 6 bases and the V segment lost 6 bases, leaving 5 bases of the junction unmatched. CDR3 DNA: TGCAGTGCCCTAGCGGGGGGCGGCGATACGCAGTATTTT. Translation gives CSALAGGGDTQYF.

The CDR3 DNA reads as TGCAGTGCTGCCCGGGGTTTAGGCTACGAGCAGTACTTC. This codes for CSAARGLGYEQYF. The chain links TRBV20-1 to TRBJ2-7, with D possibly TRBD2 on 5 matching bases. V was shortened by 5 bases and J by 3 bases, with 14 bases between the two germline ends. CDR3 size: 13 residues. The germline CDR1 and CDR2 sequences are DFQATT and SNEGSKA (reference sequence).